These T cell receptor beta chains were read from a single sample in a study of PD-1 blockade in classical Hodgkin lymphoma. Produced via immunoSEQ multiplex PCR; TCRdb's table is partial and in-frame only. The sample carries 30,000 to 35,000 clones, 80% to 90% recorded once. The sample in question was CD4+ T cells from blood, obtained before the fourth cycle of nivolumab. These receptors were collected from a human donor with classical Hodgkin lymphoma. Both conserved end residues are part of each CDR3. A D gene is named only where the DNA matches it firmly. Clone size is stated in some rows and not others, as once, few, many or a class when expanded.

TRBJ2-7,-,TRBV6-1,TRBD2,TGTGCCAGCACCCTAGCGGGGGGTTCCAACTACGAGCAGTACTTC,CASTLAGGSNYEQYF
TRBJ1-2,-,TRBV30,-,TGTGCCTCGGGGAGGACCACGGTGAGGGGCTACACCTTC,CASGRTTVRGYTF
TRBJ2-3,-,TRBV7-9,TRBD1,TGTGCCGGCAGCGGCGGGACAGGGGTTTTGACAGATACGCAGTATTTT,CAGSGGTGVLTDTQYF
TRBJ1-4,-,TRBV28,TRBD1,TGTGCTACACGACAGGGCGGGGGTGAAAAACTGTTTTTT,CATRQGGGEKLFF
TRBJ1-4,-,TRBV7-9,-,TGTGCCAGCAGCTTTACAGGGCCTAGGGAAAAACTGTTTTTT,CASSFTGPREKLFF
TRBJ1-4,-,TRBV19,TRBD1,TGTGCCAGTAGTGGGGACAGGGAAGCGGCAACTAATGAAAAACTGTTTTTT,CASSGDREAATNEKLFF
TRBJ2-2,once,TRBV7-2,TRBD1,TGTGCCAGCAGAGGGGTCAGGGGGCAATCGAACACCGGGGAGCTGTTTTTT,CASRGVRGQSNTGELFF
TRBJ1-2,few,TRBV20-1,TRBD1,TGCAGTGGACAGGGGGTAGGAGGCTACACCTTC,CSGQGVGGYTF
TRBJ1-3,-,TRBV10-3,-,TGTGCCATCAGTGAGAAAGGCAGCTCAACTGGAAACACCATATATTTT,CAISEKGSSTGNTIYF
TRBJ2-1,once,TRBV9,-,TGTGCCAGCAGCCCAAGTATTGAGGGGCTCCTTTGGTTCTCTGAGCAGTTCTTC,CASSPSIEGLLWFSEQFF
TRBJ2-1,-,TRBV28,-,TGTGCCAGCAGTCACAGGGTCAATGAGCAGTTCTTC,CASSHRVNEQFF
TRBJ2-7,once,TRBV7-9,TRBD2,TGTGCCAGCAGCTTATTCTCGGGGGGGTACGAGCAGTACTTC,CASSLFSGGYEQYF
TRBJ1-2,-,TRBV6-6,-,TGTGCCAGCAGTTACTCCGGGGCCGGATATGGCTACACCTTC,CASSYSGAGYGYTF